The 25 T cell receptor beta chains in this list originate from one sample, sequenced in a study of blood T cell repertoires in COVID-19. The assay was immunoSEQ multiplex PCR, and TCRdb's table has in-frame clones only and misses some. The data contain tens of thousands of clones, approximately 86% of them singletons. Sequencing input: peripheral blood. The receptors originated from a woman older than 75 with active or convalescent COVID-19.

The chain combines TRBV6-5 with TRBJ1-2, with D perhaps TRBD1 (5 bases). The length of the CDR3 is 16 residues. Germline V CDR1 and CDR2: MNHEY, SVGAGI. With 2 bases removed from V and 6 bases from J, the gap between germline ends came to 19 bases. CDR3 in DNA: TGTGCCAGCAGTTACACGGGGGGGGACGGCTTGGATGGCTACACCTTC. Amino acid sequence: CASSYTGGDGLDGYTF.

The chain uses TRBV5-6 and TRBJ1-3, with a possible D match to TRBD1 (6 bases). This CDR3 comprises 17 residues. Between the trimmed V and J ends, which lost 2 bases and 0 bases, there was a span of 15 bases. Per germline, CDR1 SGHDT and CDR2 YYEEEE. The CDR3 reads CASSFIIGQNSGNTIYF. The CDR3 DNA is TGTGCCAGCAGCTTTATAATCGGACAGAACTCTGGAAACACCATATATTTT. The variable domain in full, with the rest retrieved from reference TRBV5-6 and TRBJ1-3, is DAGVTQSPTHLIKTRGQQVTLRCSPKSGHDTVSWYQQALGQGPQFIFQYYEEEERQRGNFPDRFSGHQFPNYSSELNVNALLLGDSALYLCASSFIIGQNSGNTIYFGEGSWLTVV.

The rearrangement joins TRBV25-1 to TRBJ1-5; D is unresolved. Germline values: CDR1 MGHDK, CDR2 SYGVNS. Trimming pared 3 bases from V and 6 bases from J, leaving 15 bases between. CDR3 size: 15 residues. Here the CDR3 DNA reads TGTGCCAGCAGTGACGGTATCTTGTCCGGTCAGCCCCAGCATTTT. Protein: CASSDGILSGQPQHF.

This clone was counted a few times. The gene calls are TRBV18 and TRBJ1-6; a weak D match, TRBD1 (5 bases). V gave up 6 bases and J gave up 7 bases, with 10 bases separating them. The CDR3 is 13 amino acids. Per the germline V gene, CDR1 is KGHSH and CDR2 is LQKENI. The CDR3 nucleotides are TGTGCCAGCTCGTTACAGGAAAATTCACCCCTCCACTTT. This codes for CASSLQENSPLHF.

The V call is TRBV5-4, the J call TRBJ2-5, with 7 bases matching TRBD2. Trimming removed 4 bases from V and 4 bases from J; junction bases left unmatched: 7. CDR3 size: 14 residues. Per germline, CDR1 SGHNT and CDR2 YYREEE (reference sequence). DNA for the CDR3: TGTGCCAGCAGCCCGGCGGGAGCCGGAGAGACCCAGTACTTC. It is translated as CASSPAGAGETQYF.

V and J are TRBV6-5 and TRBJ1-2; the D gene is possibly TRBD1 (6 bases). CDR3 size: 13 residues. V gave up 7 bases and J gave up 3 bases, with 12 bases separating them. Looked up from germline, CDR1 is MNHEY and CDR2 is SVGAGI. CDR3 coding DNA: TGTGCCAGCACACGGGACAACTACTATGGCTACACCTTC. Its translation: CASTRDNYYGYTF.

The V and J genes are TRBV6-5 and TRBJ1-1; D gene ambiguous. The V gene's germline CDR1 is MNHEY and CDR2 SVGAGI. CDR3 size: 13 residues. V lost 6 bases, J lost 6 bases, and 14 bases lay in between. The chain's CDR3 is CASRTSGSAEAFF. CDR3 in DNA: TGTGCCAGCAGGACCTCGGGGAGCGCTGAAGCTTTCTTT.

The chain recombines TRBV11-3 with TRBJ2-3; the match to TRBD2 covers 9 bases. The CDR3 consists of 16 residues. CDR1 and CDR2 (germline): SGHNT, YENEEA. The junction had 5 bases not matched to a gene; V was cut back by 1 base and J by 3 bases. CDR3 in DNA: TGTGCCAGCAGCTTAGTGTTAGCGGGAGTGACAGATACGCAGTATTTT. It codes for CASSLVLAGVTDTQYF.

The chain couples TRBV2 to TRBJ2-3; 8 nucleotides agree with TRBD2. The V gene's germline CDR1 is SNHLY and CDR2 FYNNEI. CDR3 length: 15 amino acids. V was clipped by 4 bases and J by 3 bases; unmatched bases: 6. The DNA for the CDR3 is TGTGCCAGCAGTGGGTGGAGCGGGGGAACAGATACGCAGTATTTT. Its protein product is CASSGWSGGTDTQYF.

J is TRBJ2-2 and V is TRBV24-1, with TRBD1 as a possible D gene (6 bases). CDR3 length equals 14 residues. Germline V lookup: CDR1 KGHDR, CDR2 SFDVKD. V was pared by 4 bases and J by 5 bases, with 10 bases between. The CDR3 nucleotides read TGTGCCACCAGTGACCTACAGGGAACCGGGGAGCTGTTTTTT. Protein sequence: CATSDLQGTGELFF.

This chain uses TRBV24-1 with TRBJ2-5; 10 bases fit TRBD1. Germline lookup yields CDR1 KGHDR and CDR2 SFDVKD. The CDR3 is made up of 15 amino acids. J gave up 5 bases and V 3 bases, and 5 bases lay outside the gene matches. The CDR3 protein is CATSDTGTGVETQYF. The CDR3 nucleotides are TGTGCCACCAGTGATACCGGGACAGGGGTGGAGACCCAGTACTTC.

The rearrangement uses TRBV7-2 and TRBJ2-5; 9 bases are shared with TRBD1. V gave up 5 bases and J gave up 7 bases; unmatched junction bases: 14. The CDR3 is 16 residues long. Germline values: CDR1 SGHTA, CDR2 FQGNSA. The DNA for the CDR3 is TGTGCCAGCAGCAACAGGGGGCGGCGGCCTGGAGGGACCCAGTACTTC. This sequence encodes CASSNRGRRPGGTQYF.

The gene calls are TRBV6-5 and TRBJ2-1, with TRBD2 matching over 8 bases. Trimming cost V 2 bases and J 5 bases; bases outside gene matches: 5. In germline, CDR1 is MNHEY, CDR2 SVGAGI. The CDR3 spans 15 residues. CDR3 nucleotide sequence: TGTGCCAGCAGTTACGGCGGGGGGTCAAACAATGAGCAGTTCTTC. It codes for CASSYGGGSNNEQFF.

The rearrangement joins TRBV21-1 to TRBJ1-3. TRBV21-1 is designated a pseudogene. CDR3 length equals 11 residues. The CDR3: CASRGGNTIYF. Written as DNA, the CDR3 is TGTGCCAGTCGGGGGGGAAACACCATATATTTT.

In its sample, this clone was seen once. This chain links TRBV19 with TRBJ2-7; maybe TRBD2 (5 bases). Trimming pared 4 bases from V and 2 bases from J, leaving 18 bases between. The CDR3 is 16 amino acids. CDR1 LNHDA and CDR2 SQIVND come from the germline V gene (reference sequence). CDR3 coding DNA: TGTGCCAGTAGTAACCTCGGAGGTAGCGCTCCCTACGAGCAGTACTTC. It codes for CASSNLGGSAPYEQYF.

This clone was counted a few times. This sequence joins TRBV27 and TRBJ2-2; 7 bases match TRBD2. J lost 1 base, V lost 4 bases, and 12 bases had no gene match. Germline CDR1 reads MNHEY; CDR2 reads SMNVEV (reference sequence). The CDR3 runs 18 residues. The CDR3 is CASSSPIEGGLNTGELFF. The CDR3 nucleotides read TGTGCCAGCAGTTCCCCCATCGAGGGAGGGTTGAACACCGGGGAGCTGTTTTTT.

V usage is TRBV11-3 and J usage is TRBJ1-1; no clear D. CDR3 length: 12 amino acids. The ends were cut back, 1 base at V and 8 bases at J, with 8 bases in the middle. Germline values: CDR1 SGHNT, CDR2 YENEEA. DNA of the CDR3: TGTGCCAGCAGCTTAGTGTTACTAGAAGCTTTCTTT. As protein: CASSLVLLEAFF. Variable domain in full (rest from reference TRBV11-3 and TRBJ1-1): EAGVVQSPRYKIIEKKQPVAFWCNPISGHNTLYWYLQNLGQGPELLIRYENEEAVDDSQLPKDRFSAERLKGVDSTLKIQPAELGDSAVYLCASSLVLLEAFFGQGTRLTVV.

The V call is TRBV6-6, the J call TRBJ2-6, with D unresolved. Between the trimmed V and J ends, which lost 10 bases and 0 bases, there was a span of 10 bases. The V gene's germline CDR1 is MNHNY and CDR2 SVGAGI (reference sequence). The CDR3 is made up of 14 amino acids. The CDR3 DNA reads as TGTGCCACCCTTTTTAGCTCTGGGGCCAACGTCCTGACTTTC. Translation gives CATLFSSGANVLTF.

The V call is TRBV15, the J call TRBJ2-7; D perhaps matches TRBD2 (6 bases). Germline CDR1 and CDR2: LNHNV and YYDKDF (reference sequence). V lost 2 bases to trimming and J lost 4 bases, with 9 bases between them. The CDR3 is made up of 13 amino acids. The CDR3 is CATSRTAGYEQYF. DNA of the CDR3: TGTGCCACCAGCAGAACAGCGGGTTACGAGCAGTACTTC.

The V and J genes are TRBV7-2 and TRBJ2-2; weak D call: TRBD2 (5 bases). Trimming removed 3 bases at V and 6 bases at J, with 11 bases between. This CDR3 is 14 amino acids long. Per the germline V gene, CDR1 is SGHTA and CDR2 is FQGNSA. The CDR3 protein is CASSLVGDAGELFF. The CDR3 coding sequence is TGTGCCAGCAGCTTGGTGGGAGATGCCGGGGAGCTGTTTTTT.

The rearrangement joins TRBV7-2 to TRBJ2-1; D gene ambiguous. V lost 7 bases to trimming and J lost 0 bases, with 13 bases between them. CDR1 and CDR2 from the germline V gene are SGHTA and FQGNSA. The CDR3 is 15 residues long. CDR3 region: CASTLTASSYNEQFF. In DNA, the CDR3 is TGTGCCAGCACCCTGACTGCCAGCTCCTACAATGAGCAGTTCTTC.

The V and J genes are TRBV6-5 and TRBJ1-2, with TRBD1 identical over 7 bases. This CDR3 spans 14 amino acids. V lost 2 bases and J lost 6; bases outside the gene matches: 6. Germline assignment: CDR1 MNHEY and CDR2 SVGAGI. CDR3 bases: TGTGCCAGCAGTTACATCTCAGGGGGAAATGGCTACACCTTC. Translation: CASSYISGGNGYTF.

The chain recombines TRBV9 with TRBJ2-3; 7 bases are a match to TRBD2. This CDR3 is 16 amino acids long. V lost 0 bases, J lost 3 bases, and 7 bases stayed unmatched. Germline CDR1 SGDLS, CDR2 YYNGEE. This chain's CDR3 is CASSVGDGRLTDTQYF. The CDR3 coding sequence is TGTGCCAGCAGCGTAGGGGACGGGAGGCTGACAGATACGCAGTATTTT.

The chain joins TRBV4-2 to TRBJ2-7, with 10 nucleotides matching TRBD2. This CDR3 region has 15 residues. Germline assignment: CDR1 LGHNA and CDR2 YNFKEQ. J was trimmed by 6 bases and V by 4 bases; bases with no gene match: 9. The CDR3 DNA reads TGTGCCAGCAGCCCAAGCGGGACTAGCGACCTCGAGCAGTACTTC. Its protein product is CASSPSGTSDLEQYF.

The CDR3 DNA follows: TGCGCCAGCAGCTTGTCTCTAGCGGGAGGTTACAATGAGCAGTTCTTC. Encoded protein: CASSLSLAGGYNEQFF. V and J are TRBV5-1 and TRBJ2-1, with TRBD2 identical over 11 bases. From germline, CDR1 is SGHRS and CDR2 YFSETQ. V was clipped by 1 base and J by 4 bases; unmatched bases: 4. CDR3 length: 16 amino acids.